A single sample gave rise to the 18 T cell receptor beta chains below, sequenced in a study of blood T cell repertoires in COVID-19. The table came from immunoSEQ multiplex PCR; TCRdb's copy has only in-frame clones and leaves some out. The table shows 150,000 to 200,000 clones, with about 93% occurring only once. Material for sequencing was peripheral blood. These receptors came from a man aged 50 to 59 with acute or convalescent COVID-19.

V gene TRBV2 combines with J gene TRBJ2-2, with 7 nucleotides matching TRBD1. Germline CDR1 reads SNHLY; CDR2 reads FYNNEI. The trim removed 3 bases at V and 7 bases at J, leaving 8 bases unmatched. The CDR3 sequence is 15 residues long. In nucleotides, the CDR3 is TGTGCCAGCAGTGAGGGTACAGGGGTCGACGGGGAGCTGTTTTTT. It translates to CASSEGTGVDGELFF.

V gene TRBV12-3 or TRBV12-4 combines with J gene TRBJ1-1; no definite D call. This CDR3 comprises 12 residues. Trimming pared 5 bases from V and 5 bases from J, leaving 9 bases between. CDR3 loop: CASSTRWTEAFF. The CDR3, as DNA: TGTGCCAGCAGTACACGTTGGACTGAAGCTTTCTTT.

J is TRBJ1-6 and V is TRBV27, with D possibly matching TRBD1 (5 bases). V lost 4 bases to trimming and J lost 10 bases, with 11 bases between them. This CDR3 spans 13 amino acids. Germline V CDR1 and CDR2: MNHEY, SMNVEV (reference sequence). The CDR3 region is CASSSGPRSPLHF. The CDR3, as DNA: TGTGCCAGCAGTTCAGGGCCGAGATCACCCCTCCACTTT.

This clone appeared a few times. This rearrangement joins TRBV5-4 to TRBJ2-1, with 10 nucleotides matching TRBD2. Germline CDR1 is SGHNT and CDR2 is YYREEE (reference sequence). CDR3 length: 18 amino acids. Trimming at V came to 5 bases and at J to 5 bases, leaving 16 bases not matched to a gene. CDR3 protein: CASSPGWGSGGTNNEQFF. The CDR3 DNA sequence: TGTGCCAGCAGTCCCGGGTGGGGTAGCGGGGGGACAAACAATGAGCAGTTCTTC.

This chain connects TRBV27 to TRBJ2-2, with TRBD2 as a possible D gene (6 bases). This CDR3 spans 17 amino acids. Germline V CDR1 and CDR2: MNHEY, SMNVEV (reference sequence). The V gene lost 6 bases and the J gene lost 6 bases, with 23 bases spanning the gap. The DNA for the CDR3 is TGTGCCAGCAGCCTAGAGTTGTCGGGACTGAGGGCCGGGGAGCTGTTTTTT. This gives the protein CASSLELSGLRAGELFF.

This rearrangement joins TRBV28 to TRBJ1-5, with D possibly matching TRBD1 (6 bases). V gave up 2 bases and J gave up 9 bases, with 20 bases separating them. Germline CDR1 reads MDHEN; CDR2 reads SYDVKM. This CDR3 contains 16 residues. This CDR3 is CASSLVVTRGNSPQHF. DNA for the CDR3: TGTGCCAGCAGTTTAGTTGTAACCAGGGGTAATTCGCCCCAGCATTTT.

In DNA, the CDR3 is TGTGCCAGCTCACCCCTCCCAGGGTCGGACAAAAACATTCAGTACTTC. It translates to CASSPLPGSDKNIQYF. The rearrangement links TRBV18 to TRBJ2-4; maybe TRBD1 (5 bases). The length of the CDR3 is 16 residues. Germline CDR1 KGHSH, CDR2 LQKENI. Trimming took off 3 bases at V and 3 bases at J, with 15 bases between the two ends. The full variable domain, with the rest looked up from reference TRBV18 and TRBJ2-4, is NAGVMQNPRHLVRRRGQEARLRCSPMKGHSHVYWYRQLPEEGLKFMVYLQKENIIDESGMPKERFSAEFPKEGPSILRIQQVVRGDSAAYFCASSPLPGSDKNIQYFGAGTRLSVL.

This clone was counted only a few times. The chain joins TRBV10-3 to TRBJ2-3, with 9 bases matching TRBD1. Germline V gene sequence: CDR1 ENHRY, CDR2 SYGVKD. V lost 7 bases to trimming and J lost 0 bases; unmatched junction nucleotides: 8. This CDR3 comprises 16 residues. CDR3 sequence (DNA): TGTGCCATCAAAAAAACAGGGGGCCCGAGCACAGATACGCAGTATTTT. This codes for CAIKKTGGPSTDTQYF.

This clone was seen more than once but under ten times. This chain links TRBV28 with TRBJ1-5, with a possible D match to TRBD1 (6 bases). V was trimmed by 5 bases and J by 5 bases, leaving 13 bases between them. Germline CDR1 is MDHEN and CDR2 is SYDVKM. The CDR3 totals 14 residues. Here the CDR3 DNA reads TGTGCCAGCAGTCAGGGGTTAAGGGATCAGCCCCAGCATTTT. This gives the protein CASSQGLRDQPQHF.

The chain combines TRBV25-1 with TRBJ1-1; D unclear. This CDR3 has 11 amino acids. Trimming cost V 6 bases and J 5 bases, with 7 bases left between them. Germline V gene lookup returns CDR1 MGHDK and CDR2 SYGVNS. This chain's CDR3 is CASRLGTEAFF. CDR3 bases: TGTGCCAGCAGACTAGGGACTGAAGCTTTCTTT. Based on the CDR3 plus reference TRBV25-1 and TRBJ1-1, the full variable domain is EADIYQTPRYLVIGTGKKITLECSQTMGHDKMYWYQQDPGMELHLIHYSYGVNSTEKGDLSSESTVSRIRTEHFPLTLESARPSHTSQYLCASRLGTEAFFGQGTRLTVV.

The V gene is TRBV9, the J gene TRBJ1-6; no definite D call. V was shortened by 3 bases and J by 1 base, with 8 bases between the two germline ends. CDR3 size: 15 residues. The germline CDR1 and CDR2 sequences are SGDLS and YYNGEE. This CDR3 is CASSAAGSYNSPLHF. The CDR3 DNA is TGTGCCAGCAGCGCTGCGGGGTCCTATAATTCACCCCTCCACTTT.

The chain couples TRBV20-1 to TRBJ2-3; 12 bases are shared with TRBD2. The CDR3 covers 16 residues. With V trimmed by 3 bases and J by 6 bases, 10 bases remained unmatched. CDR1 is DFQATT and CDR2 is SNEGSKA in the germline V gene (reference sequence). In DNA form, the CDR3 reads TGCAGTGCTAGTGACAGGACTAGCGGGGTTCTCGATACGCAGTATTTT. Protein: CSASDRTSGVLDTQYF.

The chain links TRBV28 to TRBJ1-3; D ambiguous. Trimming took off 1 base at V and 11 bases at J, with 12 bases between the two ends. Per the germline V gene, CDR1 is MDHEN and CDR2 is SYDVKM. This CDR3 spans 13 amino acids. The CDR3 bases are TGTGCCAGCAGTTTATTCCCCACCGGGGCCATATATTTT. Translation: CASSLFPTGAIYF.

The chain carries TRBV28 and TRBJ2-2, with 8 bases lining up with TRBD2. J gave up 4 bases and V 6 bases, and 10 bases lay outside the gene matches. The CDR3 sequence is 16 residues long. Germline V gene data show CDR1 as MDHEN and CDR2 as SYDVKM. Written as DNA, the CDR3 is TGTGCCAGCAGCTCAGGACTAGCCTTCCTCACCGGGGAGCTGTTTTTT. Translation: CASSSGLAFLTGELFF.

This chain joins TRBV4-1 and TRBJ2-1, with D perhaps TRBD2 (6 bases). The V end lost 3 bases, the J end lost 6 bases, and 15 bases lay between the germline ends. The CDR3 spans 15 residues. Germline CDR1 reads MGHRA; CDR2 reads YSYEKL. The CDR3 DNA is TGCGCCAGCAGCCAGTTTTGGACTACTTTCAATGAGCAGTTCTTC. Protein product: CASSQFWTTFNEQFF.

The V and J genes are TRBV27 and TRBJ1-5; 7 bases match TRBD1. Losses at the gene ends were 6 bases for V and 0 bases for J; bases not matched to a gene: 14. The CDR3 runs to 18 residues. CDR1 and CDR2 from the germline V gene are MNHEY and SMNVEV (reference sequence). The CDR3 nucleotides are TGTGCCAGCAGACCGGGACAGAAGATTGGGGGTAGCAATCAGCCCCAGCATTTT. Its protein is CASRPGQKIGGSNQPQHF.

J is TRBJ1-2 and V is TRBV9, with 7 bases fitting TRBD1. Germline CDR1 is SGDLS and CDR2 is YYNGEE. The trim removed 7 bases at V and 7 bases at J, leaving 7 bases unmatched. The CDR3 length is 12 residues. CDR3 sequence (DNA): TGTGCCAGCCATCGACAGGGTGGTGGCTACACCTTC. As protein: CASHRQGGGYTF.

The rearrangement links TRBV3-1 (or the pseudogene TRBV3-2) to TRBJ2-7; maybe TRBD1 (6 bases). The CDR3 is 15 residues long. V lost 0 bases, J lost 6 bases, and 15 bases lay in between. Germline V lookup: CDR1 LGHDT, CDR2 YNNKEL (reference sequence). The CDR3 DNA follows: TGTGCCAGCAGCCAAGATGAACAGGGAGAATTCGAGCAGTACGTC. Translation: CASSQDEQGEFEQYV.